The 4 T cell receptor beta chains presented below share a single source sample, sequenced in a study of shared clonotypes between healthy human individuals. Here immunoSEQ multiplex PCR was the method, and the copy in TCRdb shows in-frame clones only, minus some. This sample has around 510,000 clones, with about 96% found just once. The sample taken for sequencing was naive CD4+ T cells sorted from blood. The subset is: CD45RA+ positively selected. These receptors were collected from a woman in her 30s in good health.

CDR3 loop: CASRKGGHRDEQYF. The CDR3, as DNA: TGTGCCAGCAGAAAAGGGGGGCATAGGGACGAGCAGTACTTC. The genes are TRBV6-5 and TRBJ2-7, with D perhaps given as TRBD1 or TRBD2 (6 bases each). Germline V lookup: CDR1 MNHEY, CDR2 SVGAGI. The CDR3 contains 14 residues. V was trimmed by 6 bases and J by 5 bases, leaving 17 bases between them.

The chain couples TRBV2 to TRBJ2-7, with D possibly matching TRBD1 (5 bases). V was pared by 2 bases and J by 8 bases, with 7 bases between. Germline V gene lookup returns CDR1 SNHLY and CDR2 FYNNEI. There are 11 residues in the CDR3. The CDR3 reads CASSEKGKQYF. In nucleotides, the CDR3 is TGTGCCAGCAGTGAAAAGGGGAAGCAGTACTTC.

V gene TRBV5-1 combines with J gene TRBJ1-2; 10 bases align to TRBD1. V lost 0 bases, J lost 7 bases, and 9 bases stayed unmatched. The CDR3 extends over 16 amino acids. CDR1 SGHRS and CDR2 YFSETQ come from the germline V gene. CDR3 amino acids: CASSLAGQGNPFGYTF. The CDR3 bases are TGCGCCAGCAGCTTGGCGGGACAGGGGAACCCATTTGGCTACACCTTC.

The chain employs TRBV6-1 and TRBJ1-5, with D uncertain. Trimming cost V 2 bases and J 6 bases, with 8 bases left between them. This CDR3 contains 13 residues. CDR1 is MNHNS, CDR2 SASEGT, per germline. The CDR3 sequence is CASSEIPRQPQHF. The CDR3 bases are TGTGCCAGCAGTGAAATACCCCGTCAGCCCCAGCATTTT.